This TCR beta chain was recorded in a study of vaccination and CD4 T cells after COVID-19. The overall study: The convalescent group had six males, four females, seven Caucasians, two Asians, one multiracial. Investigators stimulated cells with overlapping spike peptides drawn from SARS-CoV-2, HCoV-NL63, HCoV-OC43 and HCoV-229E. Either a CEFX pool, an HIV-1 Nef pool, or no peptide was added to control cultures.

This CDR3 comprises 12 residues. In germline, CDR1 is SGHNT, CDR2 YENEEA. V was cut by 6 bases and J by 7 bases, with 11 bases left in between. Cultured CD4+ T cell DNA underwent sequencing with the Oncomine TCR Beta short-read assay. TCRdb re-called the PCR reads through MiXCR, storing one row per CDR3 protein. The sample gives 22,000 or so distinct CDR3 sequences, about 31% of which show up once; over 10% is in the top ten. A few counts support this clonotype. Antigen unknown. Stated treatment: 10-day PBMC culture with coronavirus spike peptide pools or control peptides (ViraFEST assay). Study observations and caveats: No early post-infection timepoints were studied, and convalescent patients studied were relatively few.

The sequencing input was cultured CD4+ T cells from blood. J is TRBJ2-3 and V is TRBV11-3, with D uncertain. This TCR was recovered from a human donor with COVID-19. The CDR3 DNA sequence: TGTGCCAGCAGGGATAGCAGTTATACGCAGTATTTT. Translation: CASRDSSYTQYF. The whole variable domain, remainder taken from reference TRBV11-3 and TRBJ2-3, is EAGVVQSPRYKIIEKKQPVAFWCNPISGHNTLYWYLQNLGQGPELLIRYENEEAVDDSQLPKDRFSAERLKGVDSTLKIQPAELGDSAVYLCASRDSSYTQYFGPGTRLTVL.